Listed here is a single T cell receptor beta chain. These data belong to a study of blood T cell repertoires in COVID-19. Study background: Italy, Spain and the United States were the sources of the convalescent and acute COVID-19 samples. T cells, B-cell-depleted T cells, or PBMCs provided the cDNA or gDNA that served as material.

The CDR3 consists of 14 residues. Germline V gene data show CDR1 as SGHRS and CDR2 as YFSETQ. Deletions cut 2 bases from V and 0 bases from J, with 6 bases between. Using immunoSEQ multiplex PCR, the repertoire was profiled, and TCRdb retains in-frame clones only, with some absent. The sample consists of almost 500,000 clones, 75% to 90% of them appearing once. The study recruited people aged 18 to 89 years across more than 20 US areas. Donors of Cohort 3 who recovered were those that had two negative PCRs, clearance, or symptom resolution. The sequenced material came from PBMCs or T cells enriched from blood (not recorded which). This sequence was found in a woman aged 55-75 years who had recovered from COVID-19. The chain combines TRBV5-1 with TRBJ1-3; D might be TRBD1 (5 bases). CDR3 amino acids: CASSFDSSGNTIYF. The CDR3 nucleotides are TGCGCCAGCAGCTTCGACAGCTCTGGAAACACCATATATTTT. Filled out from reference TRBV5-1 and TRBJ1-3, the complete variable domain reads KAGVTQTPRYLIKTRGQQVTLSCSPISGHRSVSWYQQTPGQGLQFLFEYFSETQRNKGNFPGRFSGRQFSNSRSEMNVSTLELGDSALYLCASSFDSSGNTIYFGEGSWLTVV.